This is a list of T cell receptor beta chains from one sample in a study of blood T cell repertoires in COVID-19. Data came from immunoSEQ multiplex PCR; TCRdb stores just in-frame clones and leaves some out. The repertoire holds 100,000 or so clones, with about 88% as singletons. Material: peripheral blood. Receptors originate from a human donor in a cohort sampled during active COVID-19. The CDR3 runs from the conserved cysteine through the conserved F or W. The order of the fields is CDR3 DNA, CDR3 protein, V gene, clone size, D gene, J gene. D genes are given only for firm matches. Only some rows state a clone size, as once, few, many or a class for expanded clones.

TGTGCCAGCAGCCAAGTTGCGGGGATTACTGAAGCTTTCTTT CASSQVAGITEAFF TRBV14 - - TRBJ1-1
TGTGCCAGTAGTATAGTTCGGGCAGGGGCTGGCGCCTACAATGAGCAGTTCTTC CASSIVRAGAGAYNEQFF TRBV19 - - TRBJ2-1
TGTGCCAGCAGTCCCATCTTTCGGACAGGGGGGACCGGGGAGCTGTTTTTT CASSPIFRTGGTGELFF TRBV6-2/TRBV6-3 - TRBD1 TRBJ2-2
TGTGCCAGCCGGGACAGGTACACAGATACGCAGTATTTT CASRDRYTDTQYF TRBV27 - TRBD1 TRBJ2-3
TGTGCCTGGAGATACACGGGGACTCCTTCCTACGAGCAGTACTTC CAWRYTGTPSYEQYF TRBV30 - - TRBJ2-7
TGTGCCAGCAGCTTCCCCGGCACAGATACGCAGTATTTT CASSFPGTDTQYF TRBV5-8 - - TRBJ2-3
TGCGCCAGCAGCCCACTACCGGGGGGTAACTCCTACGAGCAGTACTTC CASSPLPGGNSYEQYF TRBV4-3 medium-sized TRBD2 TRBJ2-7
TGTGCCAGTAGTATAGAACTAGCGGGGGCCGGTCGGGGGGAGCTGTTTTTT CASSIELAGAGRGELFF TRBV19 few TRBD2 TRBJ2-2
TGTGCCAGCTCACAAGACAGGGGAAATGAAAAACTGTTTTTT CASSQDRGNEKLFF TRBV18 - TRBD1 TRBJ1-4
TGTGCCAGCAGAACACCGACAGTTCGAAATGAGCAGTTCTTC CASRTPTVRNEQFF TRBV28 - - TRBJ2-1
TGCGCCAGCAGCCCGAGTCCCCCCTCTGGAAACACCATATATTTT CASSPSPPSGNTIYF TRBV5-1 once - TRBJ1-3
TGTGCCAGCAGCCTTTCCCGCGCCGCCAATGAGCAGTTCTTC CASSLSRAANEQFF TRBV11-2 - - TRBJ2-1
TGTGCCTGGAGAGCGCCACCCGACATCCGCAGCGGAAATAATTCACCCCTCCACTTT CAWRAPPDIRSGNNSPLHF TRBV30 - - TRBJ1-6
TGCAGCGCCCCAATGAACACTGAAGCTTTCTTT CSAPMNTEAFF TRBV29-1 - - TRBJ1-1
TGCGCCAGCAGCGCCCCCAGACTAGAAGGCACAGATACGCAGTATTTT CASSAPRLEGTDTQYF TRBV5-1 - - TRBJ2-3
TGTGCCAGCAGTTTAGCGGGAGAGACCCAGTACTTC CASSLAGETQYF TRBV2 - TRBD2 TRBJ2-5
TGTGCCAGCAGCTTACGTTCTAGGGGCATGAACACTGAAGCTTTCTTT CASSLRSRGMNTEAFF TRBV12-1 - - TRBJ1-1
TGTGCCAGCAGCCCGCGGGACGGACTCGTTGGGCCCCAGCATTTT CASSPRDGLVGPQHF TRBV5-5 many - TRBJ1-5
TGCAGTGCTAGTCCAGGGGGCGCTTATAATTCACCCCTCCACTTT CSASPGGAYNSPLHF TRBV20-1 - TRBD1 TRBJ1-6
TGTGCCACCAGCAGAGAAGCGGGGGTCGATACGCAGTATTTT CATSREAGVDTQYF TRBV15 once TRBD2 TRBJ2-3
TGTGCCAGCAGCTTAGCTAGCGGGAGGGCGGGTGAGCAGTTCTTC CASSLASGRAGEQFF TRBV7-9 - TRBD2 TRBJ2-1
TGTGCCAGCAGTCCTATGCCGGGAGGGGAGCCTCGTCGGGAGACCCAGTACTTC CASSPMPGGEPRRETQYF TRBV28 - TRBD2 TRBJ2-5
TGTGCCAGCAGCCCACCGGGACTACCCTACAATGAGCAGTTCTTC CASSPPGLPYNEQFF TRBV3-1/TRBV3-2 - TRBD2 TRBJ2-1
TGTGCCAGCAGAACAGGACCCGGCGGCACCGGGGAGCTGTTTTTT CASRTGPGGTGELFF TRBV6-6 - - TRBJ2-2
TGTGCCAGCAGTCCCCGGGACAGGGGGCGAGAGACCCAGTACTTC CASSPRDRGRETQYF TRBV28 few TRBD1 TRBJ2-5
TGTGCCAGCAGCCAACTAGCGTCTGGGGCCTACGAGCAGTACTTC CASSQLASGAYEQYF TRBV3-1/TRBV3-2 few - TRBJ2-7
TGTGCCAGCACAAAACAGGGGTCCCACGAGCAGTACTTC CASTKQGSHEQYF TRBV28 - TRBD1 TRBJ2-7
TGTGCCAGCAGCCCCCCCGGAGGAGAGAACTTATTCACAGATACGCAGTATTTT CASSPPGGENLFTDTQYF TRBV4-2 - - TRBJ2-3
TGTGCCAGTAGTATTGACGGTTACAGGACTAATGAAAAACTGTTTTTT CASSIDGYRTNEKLFF TRBV19 - - TRBJ1-4
TGCAGCGCCGCCAGGGCAGGGGGCACTGAAGCTTTCTTT CSAARAGGTEAFF TRBV29-1 - TRBD1 TRBJ1-1
TGTGCCAGCAGCCCGACACCGTACGCCCAGTACTTC CASSPTPYAQYF TRBV3-1/TRBV3-2 - - TRBJ2-5
TGTGCCTGGACTCGACAAACAGGGGGGAACACTGAAGCTTTCTTT CAWTRQTGGNTEAFF TRBV30 - TRBD1 TRBJ1-1
TGTGCCAGCAGCTTGATTGGGGGCGCGGAGCAGTACTTC CASSLIGGAEQYF TRBV5-4 - - TRBJ2-7
TGTGCCACCAGTGATGGACTTGGTGAAGCTTTCTTT CATSDGLGEAFF TRBV24-1 - - TRBJ1-1
TGTGCCAGCAGCCAAGAGCGGGGGGCAGGGGAGACCCAGTACTTC CASSQERGAGETQYF TRBV14 - TRBD2 TRBJ2-5
TGTGCCAGTAGTAAGACAGGGGAGGGCAATCAGCCCCAGCATTTT CASSKTGEGNQPQHF TRBV19 - TRBD1 TRBJ1-5
TGTGCCAGCAGCTTCTACGGACAGGGAGGGTCCCAAGAGACCCAGTACTTC CASSFYGQGGSQETQYF TRBV5-8 - - TRBJ2-5
TGTGCCAGCAGCTTGAGGCGGACGGAGGAGGAAAAACTGTTTTTT CASSLRRTEEEKLFF TRBV5-6 - - TRBJ1-4
TGTGCCTGGAGTGTACATTACAGCAGAAATAGCAATCAGCCCCAGCATTTT CAWSVHYSRNSNQPQHF TRBV30 - - TRBJ1-5
TGTGCCAGCAGCCAAACGGGATACGAGCAGTACTTC CASSQTGYEQYF TRBV3-1/TRBV3-2 - - TRBJ2-7
TGTGCCAGCAGCCAAGAGGGGCTACAGGGTTTGGGCGGCTACACCTTC CASSQEGLQGLGGYTF TRBV4-2 - - TRBJ1-2
TGTGCCAGCAGCTTAAGGGGAATCCCTGAAGCTTTCTTT CASSLRGIPEAFF TRBV7-9 - - TRBJ1-1
TGTGCCAGCTCACTAACTAGCGGGAGTATCAATGAGCAGTTCTTC CASSLTSGSINEQFF TRBV18 - TRBD2 TRBJ2-1
TGTGCCAGCAGGAATCAAGGGGCCCGCACAGATACGCAGTATTTT CASRNQGARTDTQYF TRBV27 once - TRBJ2-3
TGCAGCGCCTTGACAGGGACGGGACTAGGGAACACTGAAGCTTTCTTT CSALTGTGLGNTEAFF TRBV29-1 - TRBD1 TRBJ1-1
TGTGCCAGCAGCGTAGATCGGGGGGGCCCCAATGAGCAGTTCTTC CASSVDRGGPNEQFF TRBV9 - TRBD2 TRBJ2-1
TGCGCCAGCAGCCCGGACAGAGCAACTAATGAAAAACTGTTTTTT CASSPDRATNEKLFF TRBV5-1 - - TRBJ1-4